This T cell receptor (beta chain) was recorded in a study of T cell responses to AZD1222 COVID-19 vaccine. General study findings and limits: Clonal diversity was possibly underestimated, and white British individuals and females predominated among donors. It was only six AZD1222 recipients who were seropositive at baseline.

Generated by immunoSEQ multiplex PCR, the TCRdb table keeps only in-frame clones and is missing some. Of 100,000 to 150,000 clones in the sample, about nine tenths are singletons; the top ten hold approximately 1.2%. V was trimmed by 1 base and J by 0 bases, leaving 11 bases between them. The V gene's germline CDR1 is SGDLS and CDR2 YYNGEE. The CDR3 contains 16 residues. With respect to this clone: The antigen is undetermined.

The sample in question was peripheral blood, obtained 28 days after the second AZD1222 dose. This clonotype originated in an adult who received the AZD1222 COVID-19 vaccine. The chain couples TRBV9 to TRBJ1-3; D is perhaps TRBD1 (5 bases). CDR3 bases: TGTGCCAGCAGCGTATCCCGGGGGAGCTCTGGAAACACCATATATTTT. It translates to CASSVSRGSSGNTIYF.